What follows are 9 T cell receptor beta chains derived from one specimen sequenced in a study of shared clonotypes between healthy human individuals. Only in-frame clones appear in the TCRdb table, and some are missing; sequencing was by immunoSEQ multiplex PCR. The sample lists approximately 710,000 clones, about 90% seen once, with 34% in the top ten. Sequenced material: memory CD8+ T cells from PBMCs. Subset defined: CD45RO+ cells pooled with CCR7-negative TemRA cells. The receptors derive from a man between 18 and 29 years old in good health. Some clones in this sample may be carry-over from other donors' samples.

V gene TRBV28 combines with J gene TRBJ2-5, with TRBD1 matching over 8 bases. The V and J ends lost 6 bases and 4 bases, in that order; junction bases with no gene match: 7. This CDR3 has 14 amino acids. In germline, CDR1 is MDHEN, CDR2 SYDVKM. In DNA form, the CDR3 reads TGTGCCAGCAGCCTGGACAGGGAAAGAGAGACCCAGTACTTC. It yields the protein CASSLDRERETQYF. Variable domain in full (rest from reference TRBV28 and TRBJ2-5): DVKVTQSSRYLVKRTGEKVFLECVQDMDHENMFWYRQDPGLGLRLIYFSYDVKMKEKGDIPEGYSVSREKKERFSLILESASTNQTSMYLCASSLDRERETQYFGPGTRLLVL.

This chain links TRBV12-5 with TRBJ1-5; no clear D gene. The CDR3 runs 11 residues. CDR1 LGHNT and CDR2 FRNRAP come from the germline V gene. V lost 4 bases to trimming and J lost 5 bases, with 3 bases between them. As DNA, the CDR3 is TGTGCTAGTGGTTGGGATCAGCCCCAGCATTTT. Translated, it gives CASGWDQPQHF.

As DNA, the CDR3 is TGTGCCAGCAGTGAACGCCGGGACTACTACGAGCAGTACTTC. Its protein is CASSERRDYYEQYF. This sequence joins TRBV27 and TRBJ2-7; 7 nucleotides line up with TRBD2. V lost 5 bases to trimming and J lost 3 bases; unmatched junction nucleotides: 7. The CDR3 covers 14 residues. In germline, CDR1 is MNHEY, CDR2 SMNVEV (reference sequence).

The CDR3 DNA sequence: TGTGCCAGCAGTTGGGGGACTAGCCCTGAGCAGTTCTTC. Its translation: CASSWGTSPEQFF. The chain employs TRBV6-6 and TRBJ2-1, with 9 bases matching TRBD2. This CDR3 region has 13 residues. CDR1 and CDR2 from the germline V gene are MNHNY and SVGAGI (reference sequence). V gave up 4 bases and J gave up 9 bases; unmatched junction bases: 4.

The rearrangement joins TRBV5-4 to TRBJ2-3; 9 bases map to TRBD2. The CDR3 contains 16 residues. Germline CDR1 reads SGHNT; CDR2 reads YYREEE (reference sequence). Trimming at V came to 1 base and at J to 4 bases, leaving 7 bases not matched to a gene. The CDR3 is CASSLLGLARPDTQYF. The DNA for the CDR3 is TGTGCCAGCAGCTTGCTCGGACTAGCGAGGCCAGATACGCAGTATTTT.

This clone was observed once. The chain combines TRBV27 with TRBJ1-5, with TRBD1 as a possible D gene (5 bases). The germline CDR1 and CDR2 sequences are MNHEY and SMNVEV (reference sequence). V was clipped by 3 bases and J by 7 bases, with 10 bases between them. The length of the CDR3 is 13 residues. In DNA, the CDR3 is TGTGCCAGCAGTTTTGGGGCGCGGCAGCCCCAGCATTTT. Its protein is CASSFGARQPQHF.

The chain joins TRBV5-4 to TRBJ1-2, with D perhaps matching TRBD1 (5 bases). This CDR3 contains 13 residues. Germline V gives CDR1 SGHNT, CDR2 YYREEE (reference sequence). V shed 2 bases and J shed 6 bases, with 11 bases lying between them. The CDR3 loop reads CASSFGALDGYTF. The CDR3 coding sequence is TGTGCCAGCAGCTTTGGGGCACTGGATGGCTACACCTTC.

DNA for the CDR3: TGTGCCAGCAGTTCGAGCGGGGCTTCCTACGAGCAGTACTTC. Protein: CASSSSGASYEQYF. V gene TRBV27 combines with J gene TRBJ2-7; TRBD2 matches at 7 bases. The V gene end was trimmed by 4 bases and the J gene end by 1 base; junction bases not matched to a gene: 4. This CDR3 contains 14 residues. Germline values: CDR1 MNHEY, CDR2 SMNVEV (reference sequence).

For the CDR3, the DNA is TGTGCCAGTAGTATTGTGGGGGCAACCTACGAGCAGTACTTC. Translation gives CASSIVGATYEQYF. The chain uses TRBV19 and TRBJ2-7; tentatively, D is TRBD1 (6 bases). Trimming pared 3 bases from V and 2 bases from J, leaving 11 bases between. Germline V gene sequence: CDR1 LNHDA, CDR2 SQIVND (reference sequence). The CDR3 has 14 residues. Filled out from reference TRBV19 and TRBJ2-7, the complete variable domain reads DGGITQSPKYLFRKEGQNVTLSCEQNLNHDAMYWYRQDPGQGLRLIYYSQIVNDFQKGDIAEGYSVSREKKESFPLTVTSAQKNPTAFYLCASSIVGATYEQYFGPGTRLTVT.